A single sample gave rise to the 17 T cell receptor beta chains below, sequenced in a study of cytomegalovirus exposure and HLA in healthy donors. Primers included in the PCR were 60 Vbeta and 13 Jbeta primers. Only in-frame clones appear in the TCRdb table, and some are missing; sequencing was by immunoSEQ multiplex PCR. The sample has 100,000 to 150,000 clones; around 68% are singletons. Sequencing was performed on PBMCs. The source of these receptors is a man in his forties or fifties in good health and CMV-seropositive.

The CDR3 here is CSVAEGTGAQHF. CDR3 nucleotides: TGCAGCGTTGCAGAAGGCACCGGGGCCCAGCATTTT. V usage is TRBV29-1 and J usage is TRBJ1-5; unclear D gene. Germline V CDR1 and CDR2: SQVTM, ANQGSEA. V lost 4 bases to trimming and J lost 11 bases, with 15 bases between them. The CDR3 consists of 12 residues.

Only one count was recorded for this clone. An end of the junction differs from the germline gene, which may be a read error. The J gene is TRBJ2-7, the V gene TRBV29-1; 9 bases agree with TRBD2. Germline CDR1 reads SQVTM; CDR2 reads ANQGSEA. The CDR3 spans 13 residues. As DNA, the CDR3 is TGCAGCGTTGGAGCGGGAGGAATCTACAAGCAGTACTTC. Amino acids: CSVGAGGIYKQYF.

The genes are TRBV6-4 and TRBJ2-5, with 8 bases lining up with TRBD2. The J call may be wrong; the DNA end is better matched by TRBJ2-7. There are 16 residues in the CDR3. Germline-derived CDR1 and CDR2 are MRHNA and SNTAGT. The CDR3 sequence: CALGGSSGSSPYEQYF. The CDR3 DNA is TGTGCCCTCGGAGGATCTAGCGGGTCGTCACCCTACGAGCAGTACTTC.

J is TRBJ2-5 and V is TRBV14; the D is unclear. The CDR3 is 14 residues long. V lost 0 bases to trimming and J lost 1 base, with 6 bases between them. The germline V gene has CDR1 SGHDN and CDR2 FVKESK. The CDR3 DNA sequence: TGTGCCAGCAGCCAAGACAGTGTCCAAGAGACCCAGTACTTC. It codes for CASSQDSVQETQYF.

This clone occurred a few times. The rearrangement links TRBV7-2 to TRBJ2-7; no firm D call. Germline assignment: CDR1 SGHTA and CDR2 FQGNSA. This CDR3 has 14 residues. V gave up 5 bases and J gave up 1 base, with 12 bases separating them. The CDR3: CASSPRLVSYEQYF. CDR3 in DNA: TGTGCCAGCAGCCCCCGACTTGTTTCCTACGAGCAGTACTTC.

The chain employs TRBV28 and TRBJ1-5; 9 positions match TRBD1. CDR1 MDHEN and CDR2 SYDVKM come from the germline V gene. The CDR3 has 15 residues. Trimming took 5 bases from V and 6 from J; bases not matched to a gene: 8. This chain's CDR3 is CASSVWDRVRQPQHF. In nucleotides, the CDR3 is TGTGCCAGCAGTGTTTGGGACAGGGTACGTCAGCCCCAGCATTTT.

The V gene is TRBV9, the J gene TRBJ1-4; 7 bases map to TRBD1. V was pared by 4 bases and J by 6 bases, with 9 bases of the junction left unmatched. The CDR3 sequence is 15 residues long. Germline CDR1 and CDR2: SGDLS and YYNGEE. The CDR3 loop is CASSPGGREDEKLFF. The DNA of the CDR3 is TGTGCCAGCAGCCCAGGGGGTAGGGAGGATGAAAAACTGTTTTTT.

This chain uses TRBV28 with TRBJ1-5, with 7 nucleotides matching TRBD1. Losses at the gene ends were 5 bases for V and 1 base for J; bases not matched to a gene: 8. The CDR3 contains 16 residues. In germline, CDR1 is MDHEN, CDR2 SYDVKM. The CDR3 protein is CASSRPLDRSNQPQHF. CDR3 DNA: TGTGCCAGCAGTCGCCCCCTGGACAGGAGCAATCAGCCCCAGCATTTT. Full variable domain (rest looked up from reference TRBV28 and TRBJ1-5): DVKVTQSSRYLVKRTGEKVFLECVQDMDHENMFWYRQDPGLGLRLIYFSYDVKMKEKGDIPEGYSVSREKKERFSLILESASTNQTSMYLCASSRPLDRSNQPQHFGDGTRLSIL.

V and J are TRBV6-6 and TRBJ2-2; D is unresolved. V was clipped by 3 bases and J by 2 bases, with 4 bases between them. Per germline, CDR1 MNHNY and CDR2 SVGAGI (reference sequence). This CDR3 contains 13 residues. The CDR3 protein is CASSYPNTGELFF. The CDR3 DNA follows: TGTGCCAGCAGTTATCCTAACACCGGGGAGCTGTTTTTT.

CDR3 coding DNA: TGTGCCAGCTCACCACCTTCTAGCGGGGGGGCGGATACGCAGTATTTT. This translates into CASSPPSSGGADTQYF. V usage is TRBV18 and J usage is TRBJ2-3; the match to TRBD2 covers 12 bases. The V gene's germline CDR1 is KGHSH and CDR2 LQKENI. The CDR3 has 16 residues. V lost 0 bases and J lost 6; bases outside the gene matches: 4.

The rearrangement links TRBV29-1 to TRBJ1-1; D remains ambiguous. The CDR3 totals 14 residues. Germline CDR1 SQVTM, CDR2 ANQGSEA. Between the trimmed V and J ends, which lost 4 bases and 5 bases, there was a span of 17 bases. CDR3 bases: TGCAGCGTTGGGGAGGTCGGAGGAAAAACTGAAGCTTTCTTT. As protein: CSVGEVGGKTEAFF.

The rearrangement links TRBV5-4 to TRBJ2-3, with 10 bases lining up with TRBD2. CDR1 and CDR2 from the germline V gene are SGHNT and YYREEE (reference sequence). V gave up 4 bases and J gave up 3 bases; unmatched junction bases: 5. The CDR3 extends over 15 amino acids. The CDR3 DNA follows: TGTGCCAGCAGCACGGAGCGGGGGGGGACAGATACGCAGTATTTT. It encodes CASSTERGGTDTQYF.

This chain joins TRBV5-3 and TRBJ2-6; D is unresolved. TRBV5-3 is assigned to the ORF class and has an uncertain function. V was pared by 2 bases and J by 0 bases, with 9 bases between. This CDR3 has 16 amino acids. For the CDR3, the DNA is TGTGCCAGAAGCTTAGATGGGCACTCTGGGGCCAACGTCCTGACTTTC. As protein: CARSLDGHSGANVLTF.

The genes are TRBV4-2 and TRBJ1-4, with a tentative D call TRBD1 (5 bases). Per germline, CDR1 LGHNA and CDR2 YNFKEQ. This CDR3 is 15 amino acids long. Trimming removed 4 bases at V and 8 bases at J, with 17 bases between. The CDR3 region has the DNA TGTGCCAGCAGCCTAAGTGGGGCCTCGGGCGAAAAACTGTTTTTT. It encodes CASSLSGASGEKLFF.

This clone was counted a single time. The genes are TRBV6-5 and TRBJ2-1; 7 nucleotides line up with TRBD1. The germline V gene encodes CDR1 MNHEY and CDR2 SVGAGI. The CDR3 runs 14 residues. V gave up 5 bases and J gave up 5 bases; unmatched junction bases: 6. This CDR3 is CASSQQGFNNEQFF. The CDR3 region has the DNA TGTGCCAGCAGTCAACAGGGGTTTAACAATGAGCAGTTCTTC.

This clone was picked up one time. V and J are TRBV7-9 and TRBJ1-1; D not resolved. The germline gives CDR1 SEHNR, CDR2 FQNEAQ (reference sequence). V lost 5 bases and J lost 4, with 8 bases in between. The CDR3 spans 12 residues. The CDR3 protein is CASSPAATEAFF. The CDR3 coding sequence is TGTGCCAGCAGCCCAGCGGCCACTGAAGCTTTCTTT. Variable domain in full (rest from reference TRBV7-9 and TRBJ1-1): DTGVSQNPRHKITKRGQNVTFRCDPISEHNRLYWYRQTLGQGPEFLTYFQNEAQLEKSRLLSDRFSAERPKGSFSTLEIQRTEQGDSAMYLCASSPAATEAFFGQGTRLTVV.

This chain uses TRBV27 with TRBJ1-2; 7 bases fit TRBD1. Germline CDR1 MNHEY, CDR2 SMNVEV (reference sequence). There are 14 residues in the CDR3. V gave up 3 bases and J gave up 4 bases; unmatched junction bases: 5. CDR3 loop: CASSLYRGLYGYTF. The CDR3 coding sequence is TGTGCCAGCAGTTTGTACAGGGGTCTCTATGGCTACACCTTC.